The 5 T cell receptor beta chains given below trace back to one sample, sequenced in a study of shared clonotypes between healthy human individuals. This table comes from immunoSEQ multiplex PCR, and its TCRdb copy is limited to in-frame clones, with some not included. This sample yields 950,000 to 1,100,000 clones, of which approximately 68% are seen a single time; approximately 1.5% belongs to the top ten. Input material: memory CD4+ T cells sorted from blood. Subset defined: CD45RA-negative fraction. The origin of the receptors is a man between 18 and 35 years old in good health.

V and J are TRBV2 and TRBJ2-1; 10 bases are shared with TRBD2. V shed 4 bases, J shed 0 bases, and the junction held 3 bases outside the gene matches. The CDR3 extends over 16 amino acids. Germline V lookup: CDR1 SNHLY, CDR2 FYNNEI. CDR3 loop: CASSGRTSGSYNEQFF. The CDR3 DNA sequence: TGTGCCAGCAGTGGACGGACTAGCGGCTCCTACAATGAGCAGTTCTTC.

V gene TRBV6-1 combines with J gene TRBJ2-6; D unclear. V gave up 2 bases and J gave up 3 bases, with 14 bases separating them. Germline V lookup: CDR1 MNHNS, CDR2 SASEGT. The CDR3 extends over 17 amino acids. This CDR3 is CASSESRVWGGANVLTF. The CDR3 DNA sequence: TGTGCCAGCAGTGAATCCCGGGTCTGGGGTGGGGCCAACGTCCTGACTTTC.

The chain is built from TRBV28 and TRBJ2-7, with D perhaps given as TRBD1 or TRBD2 (5 bases each). The V and J ends lost 2 bases and 2 bases respectively, with 16 bases between them. The CDR3 is made up of 16 amino acids. Germline CDR1 MDHEN, CDR2 SYDVKM. The CDR3 reads CASSLGLRDAAYEQYF. CDR3 nucleotides: TGTGCCAGCAGTTTAGGGCTCCGGGACGCAGCCTACGAGCAGTACTTC. Based on the CDR3 plus reference TRBV28 and TRBJ2-7, the full variable domain is DVKVTQSSRYLVKRTGEKVFLECVQDMDHENMFWYRQDPGLGLRLIYFSYDVKMKEKGDIPEGYSVSREKKERFSLILESASTNQTSMYLCASSLGLRDAAYEQYFGPGTRLTVT.

The rearrangement links TRBV29-1 to TRBJ2-5, with 8 bases that match TRBD1. The CDR3 has 12 amino acids. Trimming removed 4 bases from V and 7 bases from J; junction bases left unmatched: 5. From germline, CDR1 is SQVTM and CDR2 ANQGSEA. The CDR3 sequence: CSVGQGAGTQYF. In DNA form, the CDR3 reads TGCAGCGTTGGGCAGGGGGCTGGGACCCAGTACTTC.

The rearrangement links TRBV7-9 to TRBJ1-6; D ambiguous. Germline V CDR1 and CDR2: SEHNR, FQNEAQ (reference sequence). Trimming shortened V by 5 bases and J by 1 base, and 9 bases separated the two germline ends. The CDR3 has 15 amino acids. CDR3 residues: CASSRNVSYNSPLHF. CDR3 nucleotide sequence: TGTGCCAGCAGCCGCAATGTGTCCTATAATTCACCCCTCCACTTT.